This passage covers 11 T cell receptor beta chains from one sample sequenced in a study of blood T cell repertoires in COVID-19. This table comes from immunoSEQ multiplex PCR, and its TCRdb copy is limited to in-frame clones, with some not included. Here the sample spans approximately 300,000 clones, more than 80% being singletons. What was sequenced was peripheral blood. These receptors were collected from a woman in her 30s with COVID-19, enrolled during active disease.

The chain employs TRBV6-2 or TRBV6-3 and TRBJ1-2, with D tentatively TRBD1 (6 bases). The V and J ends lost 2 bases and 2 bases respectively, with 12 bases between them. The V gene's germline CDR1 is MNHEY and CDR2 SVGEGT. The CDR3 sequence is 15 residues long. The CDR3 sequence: CASSYTDRINYGYTF. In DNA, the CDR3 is TGTGCCAGCAGTTACACCGACAGGATAAACTATGGCTACACCTTC.

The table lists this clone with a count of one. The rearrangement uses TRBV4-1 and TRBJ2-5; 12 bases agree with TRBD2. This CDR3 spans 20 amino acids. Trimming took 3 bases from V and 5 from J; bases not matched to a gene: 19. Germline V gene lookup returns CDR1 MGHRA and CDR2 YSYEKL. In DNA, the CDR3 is TGCGCCAGCAGCCATCTTACTAGGGCTAGCGGGAGGGCAGGATCGGAGACCCAGTACTTC. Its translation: CASSHLTRASGRAGSETQYF.

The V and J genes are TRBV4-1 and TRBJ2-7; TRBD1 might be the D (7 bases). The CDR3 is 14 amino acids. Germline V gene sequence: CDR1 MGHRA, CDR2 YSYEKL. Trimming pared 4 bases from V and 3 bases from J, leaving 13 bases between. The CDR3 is CASSPDRDFYEQYF. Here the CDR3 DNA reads TGCGCCAGCAGCCCCGACAGGGACTTCTACGAGCAGTACTTC.

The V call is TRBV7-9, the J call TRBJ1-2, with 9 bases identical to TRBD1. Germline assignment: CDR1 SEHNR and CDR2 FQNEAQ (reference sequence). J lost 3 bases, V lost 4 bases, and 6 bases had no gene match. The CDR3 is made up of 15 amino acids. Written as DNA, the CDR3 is TGTGCCAGCAGCTCCCTACAGGGGGCTGACTATGGCTACACCTTC. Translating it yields CASSSLQGADYGYTF.

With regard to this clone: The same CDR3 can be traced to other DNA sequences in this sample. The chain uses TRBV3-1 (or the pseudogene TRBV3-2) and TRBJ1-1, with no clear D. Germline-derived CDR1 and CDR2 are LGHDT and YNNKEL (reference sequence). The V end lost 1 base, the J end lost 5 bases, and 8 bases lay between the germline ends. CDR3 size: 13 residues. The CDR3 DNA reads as TGTGCCAGCAGCCAAGGGTCGGGGACTGAAGCTTTCTTT. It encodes CASSQGSGTEAFF.

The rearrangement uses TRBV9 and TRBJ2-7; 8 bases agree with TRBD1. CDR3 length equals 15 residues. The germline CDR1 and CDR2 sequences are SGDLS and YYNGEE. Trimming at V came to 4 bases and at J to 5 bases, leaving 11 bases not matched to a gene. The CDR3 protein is CASSPGTGAMNEQYF. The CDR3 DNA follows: TGTGCCAGCAGCCCCGGGACAGGAGCGATGAACGAGCAGTACTTC.

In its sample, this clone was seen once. The CDR3 DNA reads TGTGCCAGCTCGCGGGAGCGGGACAATGAGCAGTTCTTC. This encodes CASSRERDNEQFF. The gene calls are TRBV18 and TRBJ2-1; TRBD2 matches 7 bases. J gave up 5 bases and V 6 bases, and 4 bases lay outside the gene matches. CDR1 is KGHSH and CDR2 is LQKENI in the germline V gene. The CDR3 loop spans 13 amino acids.

In DNA form, the CDR3 reads TGTGCCAGCAGTTTATACGGGAGTCCCGTTTACGAGCAGTACTTC. Translating it yields CASSLYGSPVYEQYF. The chain carries TRBV28 and TRBJ2-7; D may be TRBD2 (6 bases). This CDR3 comprises 15 residues. Germline-derived CDR1 and CDR2 are MDHEN and SYDVKM. V was clipped by 1 base and J by 4 bases, with 14 bases between them. Together with reference TRBV28 and TRBJ2-7, the CDR3 gives the full variable domain: DVKVTQSSRYLVKRTGEKVFLECVQDMDHENMFWYRQDPGLGLRLIYFSYDVKMKEKGDIPEGYSVSREKKERFSLILESASTNQTSMYLCASSLYGSPVYEQYFGPGTRLTVT.

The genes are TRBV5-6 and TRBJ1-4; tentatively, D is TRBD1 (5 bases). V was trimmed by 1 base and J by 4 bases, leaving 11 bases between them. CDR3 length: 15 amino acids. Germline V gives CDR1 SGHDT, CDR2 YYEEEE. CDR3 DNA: TGTGCCAGCAGCTTGCGATGGCAGGGTAATGAAAAACTGTTTTTT. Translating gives CASSLRWQGNEKLFF.

Here the CDR3 reads CASSGGGLAVRGDTQYF. CDR3 DNA: TGTGCCAGTAGTGGGGGGGGACTAGCGGTGAGAGGAGATACGCAGTATTTT. The genes are TRBV19 and TRBJ2-3; 11 bases map to TRBD2. CDR3 length: 17 residues. Germline V gene data show CDR1 as LNHDA and CDR2 as SQIVND (reference sequence). Germline trimming cut 5 bases from V and 5 bases from J; bases unmatched to any gene: 12. Full variable domain (remainder filled in from reference TRBV19 and TRBJ2-3): DGGITQSPKYLFRKEGQNVTLSCEQNLNHDAMYWYRQDPGQGLRLIYYSQIVNDFQKGDIAEGYSVSREKKESFPLTVTSAQKNPTAFYLCASSGGGLAVRGDTQYFGPGTRLTVL.

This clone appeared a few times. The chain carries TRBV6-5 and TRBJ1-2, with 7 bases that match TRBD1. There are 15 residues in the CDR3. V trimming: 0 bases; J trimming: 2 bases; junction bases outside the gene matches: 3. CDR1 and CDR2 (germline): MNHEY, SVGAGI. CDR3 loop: CASSYSGQINYGYTF. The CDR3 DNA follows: TGTGCCAGCAGTTACTCGGGACAGATCAACTATGGCTACACCTTC.